This T cell receptor (beta chain) was recovered during a study of blood T cell repertoires in COVID-19. Turning to the study itself: T cells, B-cell-depleted T cells, or PBMCs provided the cDNA or gDNA that served as material.

CDR3 length: 12 residues. Germline loops: CDR1 GTSNPN, CDR2 SVGIG (reference sequence). Trimming shortened V by 2 bases and J by 0 bases, and 5 bases separated the two germline ends. As to this clone: The sample contains more than one DNA sequence encoding this CDR3.

Under the authors' procedure: Estimated nucleated cell counts came from reference gene primer amplification. The method was immunoSEQ multiplex PCR; TCRdb's version includes in-frame clones alone and lacks a portion of them. V and J calls and clone size are as listed in that table; D and trimming were resolved from the DNA. Among 300,000 to 450,000 clones listed, around 87% were seen once. The V gene is TRBV30, the J gene TRBJ2-7; D is unresolved. The sequence derives from a woman aged 25 to 45 with COVID-19, enrolled during active disease. Sequenced sample: peripheral blood. Here the CDR3 DNA reads TGTGCCTGGAGTTCGAGCTCCTACGAGCAGTACTTC. It yields the protein CAWSSSSYEQYF.